This record concerns one TCR beta chain sequence. CDR3 length: 16 residues. Germline V lookup: CDR1 MNHEY, CDR2 SMNVEV (reference sequence). V was pared by 1 base and J by 2 bases, with 6 bases of the junction left unmatched. This entry belongs to a study of cytomegalovirus exposure and HLA in healthy donors. Data came from immunoSEQ multiplex PCR; TCRdb stores just in-frame clones and leaves some out. This table has roughly 300,000 clones, 80% to 90% appearing once. The chain uses TRBV27 and TRBJ2-3, with 7 bases identical to TRBD2. The sequenced sample was PBMCs. This receptor was taken from a woman in her late teens or twenties in good health and CMV-seronegative. CDR3 DNA sequence: TGTGCCAGCAGTTTATTGCCCCTAGCGGCCACAGATACGCAGTATTTT. This codes for CASSLLPLAATDTQYF.